The T cell receptor beta chain under discussion was sequenced for a study of identical twins. Broader study findings: Alpha sequences out of frame and shared by twins had excess low generation probability. Insertions ran lower in abundant cord blood beta clonotypes, though not in memory repertoires.

The table lists this clonotype with many counts. Its antigen remains unknown. Only healthy Caucasians were included as donors. V lost 6 bases and J 0 bases, leaving 17 bases between the germline ends. The CDR3 is 16 amino acids. cDNA molecules carried unique molecular identifiers, and template switching added a universal primer site. TCRdb reprocessed the 5' RACE reads via MiXCR and lists one record per CDR3 protein. The sample has hundreds of thousands of distinct CDR3 sequences; approximately 6.1% are singletons. The sequenced sample was naive T cells sorted from blood. This chain uses TRBV12-3 or TRBV12-4 with TRBJ2-5; D tentatively reads TRBD1 or TRBD2 (5 bases each). The sequence came from a man younger than 35 in good health. CDR3 DNA sequence: TGTGCCAGCAGCAGAAGGGGAGAGGGATACCAAGAGACCCAGTACTTC. It is translated as CASSRRGEGYQETQYF.